The 32 T cell receptor beta chains listed next were all sequenced from one sample in a study of Graves' ophthalmopathy and Graves' hyperthyroidism. The study amplified TCR beta CDR3 regions using RNA transcripts. First-round RT-PCR employed HTBI primers, with a second-round multiplex PCR after it. TCRdb fed the multiplex PCR reads into MiXCR, producing one record per CDR3 protein. This sample yields 600,000 to 950,000 distinct CDR3 sequences, of which 35% to 50% are seen a single time; approximately 46% belongs to the top ten. The sequenced sample consisted of peripheral blood. The receptors were gathered from an adult man with Graves' ophthalmopathy.

This clonotype has a handful of counts. The CDR3 nucleotides are TGCAGTGCTGCCCGTATGGGAGGGCAGACCGAGCAGTACTTC. It translates to CSAARMGGQTEQYF. The chain couples TRBV20-1 to TRBJ2-7, with 7 positions matching TRBD2. The CDR3 is 14 residues long. Germline CDR1 reads DFQATT; CDR2 reads SNEGSKA (reference sequence). The V segment lost 5 bases and the J segment 6 bases; nucleotides outside the gene matches: 13.

This rearrangement joins TRBV29-1 to TRBJ2-5, with 7 bases aligning to TRBD1. This CDR3 contains 13 residues. Germline V gene data show CDR1 as SQVTM and CDR2 as ANQGSEA. The trim removed 6 bases at V and 2 bases at J, leaving 6 bases unmatched. In nucleotides, the CDR3 is TGCAGCGTAGCCGGGACAGCGCAAGAGACCCAGTACTTC. Encoded protein: CSVAGTAQETQYF.

This clonotype was seen only a few times. J is TRBJ2-7 and V is TRBV11-2; D is unclear. CDR3 length equals 14 residues. Between the trimmed V and J ends, which lost 0 bases and 6 bases, there was a span of 12 bases. Germline CDR1 is SGHAT and CDR2 is FQNNGV. CDR3 sequence (DNA): TGTGCCAGCAGCTTAGACAGAACTGCCCTCGAGCAGTACTTC. This encodes CASSLDRTALEQYF. Full variable domain (outside the CDR3, taken from reference TRBV11-2 and TRBJ2-7): EAGVAQSPRYKIIEKRQSVAFWCNPISGHATLYWYQQILGQGPKLLIQFQNNGVVDDSQLPKDRFSAERLKGVDSTLKIQPAKLEDSAVYLCASSLDRTALEQYFGPGTRLTVT.

Concerning this clonotype itself: Its ends do not fully match the called genes, so a read error is possible. The chain employs TRBV19 and TRBJ2-6, with D possibly being TRBD2 (6 bases). The CDR3 runs 16 residues. Germline CDR1 LNHDA, CDR2 SQIVND (reference sequence). The CDR3 is CASSVERGTGANVLTF. The DNA of the CDR3 is TGTGCCAGTAGTGTAGAACGGGGGACTGGGGCCAACGTCCTGACTTTC.

There are many counts of this clonotype. The CDR3 protein is CASSSQRQETQYF. The DNA of the CDR3 is TGTGCCAGCAGCTCCCAGCGTCAAGAGACCCAGTACTTC. V and J are TRBV7-2 and TRBJ2-5; D is uncertain. The CDR3 contains 13 residues. The V end lost 4 bases, the J end lost 2 bases, and 8 bases lay between the germline ends. CDR1 SGHTA and CDR2 FQGNSA come from the germline V gene.

This clonotype was seen many times. The CDR3 protein is CSASSGRWGYTF. CDR3 DNA: TGCAGTGCTAGTTCTGGGCGATGGGGCTACACCTTC. V and J are TRBV20-1 and TRBJ1-2; the D is unclear. Trimming removed 3 bases at V and 8 bases at J, with 13 bases between. The CDR3 consists of 12 residues. CDR1 and CDR2 (germline): DFQATT, SNEGSKA (reference sequence).

In this sample, this clonotype turned up many times. V and J are TRBV2 and TRBJ1-1, with D possibly matching TRBD1 (6 bases). V dropped 6 bases and J dropped 7 bases, with 9 bases sitting between them. This CDR3 comprises 11 residues. CDR1 and CDR2 from the germline V gene are SNHLY and FYNNEI. CDR3 nucleotides: TGTGCCAGCAGGACACAGGGTGAAGCTTTCTTT. This sequence encodes CASRTQGEAFF.

This clonotype was recorded a few times. The chain has TRBV25-1 and TRBJ1-6; D gene ambiguous. Per the germline V gene, CDR1 is MGHDK and CDR2 is SYGVNS. The CDR3 extends over 16 amino acids. Trimming stripped 5 bases from V and 8 bases from J, with 19 bases between. The CDR3 DNA is TGTGCCAGCAGTCACGCCCCCTTGGCTACGGATTCACCCCTCCACTTT. Its translation is CASSHAPLATDSPLHF.

The chain uses TRBV29-1 and TRBJ1-2, with 8 bases aligning to TRBD1. CDR3 length: 13 amino acids. CDR1 and CDR2 (germline): SQVTM, ANQGSEA. V lost 3 bases and J lost 2; bases outside the gene matches: 2. The CDR3 is CSVDWDRNYGYTF. The DNA for the CDR3 is TGCAGCGTTGATTGGGACAGGAACTATGGCTACACCTTC.

As concerns this clonotype: A much larger clone is a single base away; this may be a read error. The rearrangement joins TRBV7-9 to TRBJ2-7, with D hard to call. Germline lookup yields CDR1 SEHNR and CDR2 FQNEAQ (reference sequence). The V end was cut by 4 bases, the J end by 0 bases, with 7 bases between. This CDR3 comprises 13 residues. The CDR3 nucleotides are TGTGCCAGCAGCTCGACAAACTCCTACGAGCAGTACTTC. As protein: CASSSTNSYEQYF. The full variable domain, its missing parts supplied by reference TRBV7-9 and TRBJ2-7, is DTGVSQNPRHKITKRGQNVTFRCDPISEHNRLYWYRQTLGQGPEFLTYFQNEAQLEKSRLLSDRFSAERPKGSFSTLEIQRTEQGDSAMYLCASSSTNSYEQYFGPGTRLTVT.

There are a few counts of this clonotype. The CDR3 is CAISLAGEGEQYF. DNA for the CDR3: TGTGCCATCAGTTTAGCGGGAGAAGGGGAGCAGTACTTC. The J gene is TRBJ2-7, the V gene TRBV10-3; 9 nucleotides align to TRBD2. Trimming at V came to 5 bases and at J to 7 bases, leaving 6 bases not matched to a gene. The CDR3 is 13 amino acids. The germline gives CDR1 ENHRY, CDR2 SYGVKD.

About this clonotype itself: This sequence may be a read error, since a much larger clone differs from it by one base. V usage is TRBV7-2 and J usage is TRBJ1-2; TRBD1 matches at 11 bases. CDR3 size: 14 residues. Germline CDR1 SGHTA, CDR2 FQGNSA. The CDR3 loop reads CASSVDRGQAGHTF. The CDR3 nucleotides are TGTGCCAGCAGCGTGGACAGGGGGCAGGCTGGCCACACCTTC.

The gene calls are TRBV20-1 and TRBJ1-2; D not certain. The germline gives CDR1 DFQATT, CDR2 SNEGSKA (reference sequence). The V and J ends lost 0 bases and 4 bases respectively, with 12 bases between them. This CDR3 region has 14 residues. The CDR3 region is CSARDLGGLYGYTF. CDR3 sequence (DNA): TGCAGTGCTAGAGATCTAGGAGGGCTCTATGGCTACACCTTC.

The chain couples TRBV7-9 to TRBJ1-3; TRBD1 might be the D (6 bases). V was trimmed by 8 bases and J by 0 bases, leaving 14 bases between them. The CDR3 runs to 15 residues. Germline V gives CDR1 SEHNR, CDR2 FQNEAQ (reference sequence). CDR3 DNA: TGTGCCAGCGGTTGGGGGGGGGCCTCTGGAAACACCATATATTTT. Protein: CASGWGGASGNTIYF. The full variable domain, its missing parts supplied by reference TRBV7-9 and TRBJ1-3, is DTGVSQNPRHKITKRGQNVTFRCDPISEHNRLYWYRQTLGQGPEFLTYFQNEAQLEKSRLLSDRFSAERPKGSFSTLEIQRTEQGDSAMYLCASGWGGASGNTIYFGEGSWLTVV.

On this clonotype itself: The CDR3 end shows no conserved phenylalanine or tryptophan, and so a read error is likely. The gene calls are TRBV4-1 and TRBJ2-3, with unresolved D. The CDR3 has 12 amino acids. Per the germline V gene, CDR1 is MGHRA and CDR2 is YSYEKL. Trimming took off 6 bases at V and 1 base at J, with 5 bases between the two ends. In DNA form, the CDR3 reads TGCGCCAGCAGGTCGGGCACAGATACGCAGTATTCT. Its protein is CASRSGTDTQYS.

This chain links TRBV20-1 with TRBJ1-1, with 8 bases matching TRBD1. CDR1 DFQATT and CDR2 SNEGSKA come from the germline V gene (reference sequence). The junction had 7 bases not matched to a gene; V was cut back by 6 bases and J by 1 base. The CDR3 is 14 residues long. The CDR3 sequence is CSAKPGGPNTEAFF. DNA of the CDR3: TGCAGTGCCAAGCCAGGGGGCCCGAACACTGAAGCTTTCTTT.

This clonotype was recorded many times. The chain has TRBV24-1 and TRBJ1-4; 9 bases align to TRBD1. V dropped 4 bases and J dropped 7; count of bases not matched to a gene: 9. This CDR3 is 16 amino acids long. The V gene's germline CDR1 is KGHDR and CDR2 SFDVKD. This chain's CDR3 is CATSDPRQGVIEKLFF. CDR3 in DNA: TGTGCCACCAGTGACCCCAGACAGGGGGTGATTGAAAAACTGTTTTTT.

The chain has TRBV7-9 and TRBJ2-7; D not resolved. Trimming stripped 5 bases from V and 2 bases from J, with 25 bases between. Germline V gene sequence: CDR1 SEHNR, CDR2 FQNEAQ (reference sequence). The CDR3 loop spans 18 amino acids. This CDR3 is CASSPSEKKQIPPYEQYF. The CDR3 DNA reads TGTGCCAGCAGCCCCTCCGAGAAGAAACAGATACCCCCCTACGAGCAGTACTTC.

The chain combines TRBV10-3 with TRBJ1-1, with D tentatively TRBD1 (6 bases). The CDR3 is 13 amino acids. Trimming removed 9 bases from V and 4 bases from J, with 15 bases in between. The germline gives CDR1 ENHRY, CDR2 SYGVKD. CDR3 in amino acids: CAISGTRGTEAFF. The CDR3 DNA reads TGTGCCATTAGCGGGACACGCGGCACTGAAGCTTTCTTT.

This clonotype occurred a few times. The genes are TRBV6-5 and TRBJ2-7; TRBD1 might be the D (5 bases). In germline, CDR1 is MNHEY, CDR2 SVGAGI. The V end lost 5 bases, the J end lost 9 bases, and 11 bases lay between the germline ends. CDR3 length: 11 amino acids. The CDR3: CASSPGQVQYF. The CDR3 DNA follows: TGTGCCAGCAGTCCAGGGCAGGTGCAGTACTTC.

The rearrangement joins TRBV2 to TRBJ1-2; D not certain. This CDR3 region has 14 residues. V lost 7 bases to trimming and J lost 4 bases, with 16 bases between them. Germline V gives CDR1 SNHLY, CDR2 FYNNEI. The chain's CDR3 is CASISRGSGYGYTF. For the CDR3, the DNA is TGTGCCAGCATTTCGCGGGGATCTGGCTATGGCTACACCTTC.

The chain uses TRBV29-1 and TRBJ2-3; D call uncertain. CDR1 and CDR2 (germline): SQVTM, ANQGSEA. The CDR3 has 12 residues. V lost 1 base to trimming and J lost 5 bases, with 7 bases between them. DNA of the CDR3: TGCAGCGTTGAAGTCGAAAGAGATACGCAGTATTTT. The encoded protein is CSVEVERDTQYF.

About this clonotype: Likely a read error: the CDR3 ends without its conserved phenylalanine or tryptophan. The chain recombines TRBV7-2 with TRBJ2-5; 8 bases fit TRBD1. The DNA end is a closer match to TRBJ2-7, so the J assignment may be wrong. The CDR3 loop spans 15 amino acids. The germline gives CDR1 SGHTA, CDR2 FQGNSA. CDR3 region: CASRDPGQASYEQYL. The CDR3 nucleotides are TGTGCCAGCAGGGATCCGGGACAGGCGTCCTACGAGCAGTACCTC.

This clonotype was seen repeatedly, ten times or more. This chain links TRBV19 with TRBJ1-5; 11 positions agree with TRBD1. The CDR3 totals 12 residues. CDR1 and CDR2 (germline): LNHDA, SQIVND (reference sequence). V trimming: 10 bases; J trimming: 9 bases; junction bases outside the gene matches: 5. CDR3 sequence: CATRTGGLPQHF. Here the CDR3 DNA reads TGTGCCACCCGGACAGGGGGCCTGCCCCAGCATTTT.

V gene TRBV15 combines with J gene TRBJ1-2, with TRBD1 identical over 9 bases. Per the germline V gene, CDR1 is LNHNV and CDR2 is YYDKDF (reference sequence). V was pared by 6 bases and J by 5 bases, with 16 bases of the junction left unmatched. The CDR3 contains 17 residues. For the CDR3, the DNA is TGTGCCACCAGTGAAACAGGGGGCGTCACAACCCGATATGGCTACACCTTC. It translates to CATSETGGVTTRYGYTF.

This clonotype has more than one count but fewer than ten. This rearrangement joins TRBV6-1 to TRBJ1-5, with 7 bases identical to TRBD1. This CDR3 is built from 16 residues. V lost 7 bases to trimming and J lost 0 bases; unmatched junction nucleotides: 9. Germline lookup yields CDR1 MNHNS and CDR2 SASEGT. The CDR3 sequence is CASKDRTGNSNQPQHF. Here the CDR3 DNA reads TGTGCCAGCAAGGATCGGACAGGAAATAGCAATCAGCCCCAGCATTTT.

Many counts were recorded for this clonotype. The V call is TRBV20-1, the J call TRBJ1-1; D may be TRBD1 (5 bases). Germline-derived CDR1 and CDR2 are DFQATT and SNEGSKA (reference sequence). This CDR3 comprises 12 residues. V was trimmed by 7 bases and J by 1 base, leaving 10 bases between them. Written as DNA, the CDR3 is TGCAGTGTTTGGGACGGGAACACTGAAGCTTTCTTT. Translating gives CSVWDGNTEAFF.

The V call is TRBV29-1, the J call TRBJ2-5; possible D gene TRBD1, 5 bases. V lost 7 bases and J lost 1, with 13 bases in between. Per germline, CDR1 SQVTM and CDR2 ANQGSEA. This CDR3 is 13 amino acids long. Here the CDR3 DNA reads TGCAGCGACGTCCCAGGGCGCCAAGAGACCCAGTACTTC. Its translation is CSDVPGRQETQYF.

Regarding this clonotype: A read error is likely, as this CDR3 ends without the conserved phenylalanine or tryptophan. It is unclear where the CDR3 begins or ends on the DNA, so no DNA is shown, and the CDR3 is as TCRdb lists it. This rearrangement joins TRBV29-1 to TRBJ1-3; TRBD1, as called in the table, went unchecked against the DNA. Germline assignment: CDR1 SQVTM and CDR2 ANQGSEA. Termini included, the CDR3 measures 8 amino acids. CDR3: CSVEKGAG.

Of note for this clonotype: A much larger clone lies one base from this, so it may be a read error. This chain connects TRBV7-9 to TRBJ2-2; 7 bases fit TRBD1. With 6 bases clipped from V and 5 bases from J, the junction kept 6 bases outside the gene matches. CDR1 and CDR2 (germline): SEHNR, FQNEAQ (reference sequence). The CDR3 covers 14 residues. CDR3 loop: CASRPTGVTGELFF. In DNA form, the CDR3 reads TGTGCCAGCAGACCTACAGGGGTAACCGGGGAGCTGTTTTTT.

The V call is TRBV4-3, the J call TRBJ2-2, with TRBD1 as a possible D gene (6 bases). The CDR3 is 16 amino acids. The germline V gene encodes CDR1 LGHNA and CDR2 YSLEER. Trimming took 0 bases from V and 3 from J, leaving 11 bases between them. The DNA for the CDR3 is TGCGCCAGCAGCCAAGATCGAACAGGGTACACCGGGGAGCTGTTTTTT. The encoded protein is CASSQDRTGYTGELFF.

In its sample, this clonotype was seen a few times. This chain connects TRBV14 to TRBJ2-7, with a possible D match to TRBD2 (5 bases). The length of the CDR3 is 15 residues. Trimming removed 1 base at V and 6 bases at J, with 16 bases between. In germline, CDR1 is SGHDN, CDR2 FVKESK. As DNA, the CDR3 is TGTGCCAGCAGCCAAGGAGGTTGGAGGACCGGCGAGCAGTACTTC. Its protein is CASSQGGWRTGEQYF.